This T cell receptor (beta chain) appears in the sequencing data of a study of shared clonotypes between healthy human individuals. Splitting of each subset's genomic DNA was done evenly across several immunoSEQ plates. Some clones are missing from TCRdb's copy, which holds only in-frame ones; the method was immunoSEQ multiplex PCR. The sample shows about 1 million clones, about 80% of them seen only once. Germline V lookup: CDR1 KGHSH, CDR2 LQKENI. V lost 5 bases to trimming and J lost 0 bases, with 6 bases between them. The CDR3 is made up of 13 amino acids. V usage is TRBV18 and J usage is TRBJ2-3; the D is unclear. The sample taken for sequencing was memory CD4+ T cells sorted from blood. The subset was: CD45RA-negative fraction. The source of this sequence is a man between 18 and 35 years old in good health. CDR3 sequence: CASSSQSTDTQYF. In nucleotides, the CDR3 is TGTGCCAGCTCATCCCAAAGCACAGATACGCAGTATTTT.